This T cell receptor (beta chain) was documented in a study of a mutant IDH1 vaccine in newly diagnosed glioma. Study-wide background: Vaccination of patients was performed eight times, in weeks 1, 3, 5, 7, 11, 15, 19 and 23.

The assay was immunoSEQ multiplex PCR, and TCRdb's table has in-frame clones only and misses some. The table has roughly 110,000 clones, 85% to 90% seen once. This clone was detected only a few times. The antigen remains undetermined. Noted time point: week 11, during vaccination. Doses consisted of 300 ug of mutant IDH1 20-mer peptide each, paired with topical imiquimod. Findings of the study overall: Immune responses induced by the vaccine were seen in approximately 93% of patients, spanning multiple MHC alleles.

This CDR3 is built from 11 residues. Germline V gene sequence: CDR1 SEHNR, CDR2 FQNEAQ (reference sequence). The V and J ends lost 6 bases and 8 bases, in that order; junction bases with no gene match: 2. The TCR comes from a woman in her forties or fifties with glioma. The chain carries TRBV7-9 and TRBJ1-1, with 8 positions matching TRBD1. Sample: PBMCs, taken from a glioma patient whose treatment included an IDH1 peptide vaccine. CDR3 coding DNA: TGTGCCAGCAGTCCAGGGGGCGAAGCTTTCTTT. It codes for CASSPGGEAFF.